This is a list of T cell receptor beta chains from one sample in a study of T-cell memory formation after mild COVID-19. From the 5' RACE reads, TCRdb called clonotypes with MiXCR, one entry per CDR3 protein. This sample has approximately 60,000 distinct CDR3 sequences; 9.3% occur once, and the top ten carry 0.95% to 1.3%. The sample taken for sequencing was PBMCs or a T cell subset sorted from them (not recorded which). The receptor set was obtained from a man between 18 and 35 years old who had mild COVID-19 (a few samples of this study predate the infection). Cell type and time point are not known. Each CDR3 is given with its conserved first and last residue. The D gene is left open where the match is weak. Expanded clones get a size class; other rows say once, few or many, or leave the size out.

v_call	clone_size	j_call	d_call	cdr3_nt	cdr3_aa
TRBV4-3	NA	TRBJ1-2	NA	TGCGCCAGCAGCCAAGGGGGGAGGGGCTATGGCTACACCTTC	CASSQGGRGYGYTF
TRBV6-1	few	TRBJ1-2	NA	TGTGCCAGCAGTGAATTTCCCAGCTATGGCTACACCTTC	CASSEFPSYGYTF
TRBV3-1	few	TRBJ1-6	NA	TGTGCCAGCAGCCAAGTTCAGGGAAGTTCACCCCTCCACTTT	CASSQVQGSSPLHF
TRBV12-3/TRBV12-4	few	TRBJ2-2	TRBD1	TGTGCCAGCAGTGAACAGGGGGCCGGGGAGCTGTTTTTT	CASSEQGAGELFF
TRBV4-2	NA	TRBJ2-3	NA	TGTGCCAGCAGCCAGCTGAAGGATACAGATACGCAGTATTTT	CASSQLKDTDTQYF
TRBV7-2	medium-sized	TRBJ2-3	NA	TGTGCCAGCAGCTTAGGGGGGTACACAGATACGCAGTATTTT	CASSLGGYTDTQYF
TRBV5-6	few	TRBJ2-1	NA	TGTGCCAGCAGAGAAAGGACTGGGTACAATGAGCAGTTCTTC	CASRERTGYNEQFF
TRBV20-1	few	TRBJ2-1	TRBD2	TGCAGTGCTAGAGTTAGCGGGGGGGCCTCCTACAATGAGCAGTTCTTC	CSARVSGGASYNEQFF
TRBV7-2	few	TRBJ2-7	NA	TGTGCCAGCAGCTCCCAGTTCTCGGACGAGCAGTACTTC	CASSSQFSDEQYF
TRBV7-2	many	TRBJ2-3	TRBD2	TGTGCCGAGAGGGAGGGTCCGAGCACAGATACGCAGTATTTT	CAEREGPSTDTQYF
TRBV5-1	NA	TRBJ2-5	NA	TGCGCCAGCAGCTCTGGGGTTGCAGAGCAAGAGACCCAGTACTTC	CASSSGVAEQETQYF
TRBV7-2	few	TRBJ2-2	NA	TGTGCCAGCAGCTTAGCCCTAGATCTCGCCGGGGAGCTGTTTTTT	CASSLALDLAGELFF
TRBV7-2	many	TRBJ2-3	NA	TGTGCCAGCAGCCTGTCTGACGGGGGCGATACGCAGTATTTT	CASSLSDGGDTQYF
TRBV5-4	many	TRBJ2-3	TRBD2	TGTGCCAGCAGCTTGGCCGCAGGGACTAGCGGCACAGATACGCAGTATTTT	CASSLAAGTSGTDTQYF
TRBV10-3	NA	TRBJ1-1	TRBD1	TGTGCCATCAGACAGGGGATTCAAACTGAAGCTTTCTTT	CAIRQGIQTEAFF
TRBV12-3/TRBV12-4	NA	TRBJ1-4	NA	TGTGCCAGCAGTGGGGAAAAACTGTTTTTT	CASSGEKLFF
TRBV6-2/TRBV6-3	few	TRBJ1-5	TRBD1	TGTGCCAGCAGTTACTCGACAGGGGGCAATCAGCCCCAGCATTTT	CASSYSTGGNQPQHF
TRBV7-3	NA	TRBJ2-6	NA	TGTGCCAGCAGCAGCTCCCCTCAGGTACCTGGGGCCAACGTCCTGACTTTC	CASSSSPQVPGANVLTF
TRBV29-1	many	TRBJ2-1	NA	TGCAGCGTTAATGAGGGAGTCTCCAACTACAATGAGCAGTTCTTC	CSVNEGVSNYNEQFF
TRBV7-2	NA	TRBJ2-5	TRBD2	TGTGCCAGCAGCGTAAGCGGGGGGGCCAAGGAGACCCAGTACTTC	CASSVSGGAKETQYF
TRBV20-1	few	TRBJ2-3	TRBD2	TGCAGTGCTAGAGGAGGTAGCGGGGGGGATACGCAGTATTTT	CSARGGSGGDTQYF
TRBV10-3	few	TRBJ2-7	TRBD1	TGTGCCATCAGTGAGAGTCGGGACAGCTACGAGCAGTACTTC	CAISESRDSYEQYF
TRBV7-2	NA	TRBJ1-1	NA	TGTGCCAGCAGCTTAGAGGGTAGGAACACTGAAGCTTTCTTT	CASSLEGRNTEAFF
TRBV10-3	few	TRBJ2-1	NA	TGTGCCTCTACCGAAGGGGAGCTCTACAATGAGCAGTTCTTC	CASTEGELYNEQFF
TRBV20-1	many	TRBJ2-5	TRBD2	TGCAGTGCTAGACGGCGGGGGGGAGAGACCCAGTACTTC	CSARRRGGETQYF
TRBV6-5	NA	TRBJ1-1	TRBD1	TGTGCCAGCGGATCGGGGACAGGGGGCGAAGCTTTCTTT	CASGSGTGGEAFF
TRBV23-1	NA	TRBJ1-1	NA	TGCGCCAGCAGTCAGCTGGTGTCTAGGAACACTGAAGCTTTCTTT	CASSQLVSRNTEAFF
TRBV6-5	few	TRBJ1-2	NA	TGTGCCAGCAGGTCCAATTTTGGCTACACCTTC	CASRSNFGYTF
TRBV12-3/TRBV12-4	many	TRBJ2-2	NA	TGTGCCAGCAGTTTAGCCCAGGGGTCGTACACCGGGGAGCTGTTTTTT	CASSLAQGSYTGELFF
TRBV12-3/TRBV12-4	few	TRBJ2-5	TRBD1	TGTGCCAGCAGTCCCCTCGGGACAGGGGGGGAGACCCAGTACTTC	CASSPLGTGGETQYF
TRBV20-1	many	TRBJ2-7	NA	TGCAGTGCTAGTGTACCTTCCTACGAGCAGTACTTC	CSASVPSYEQYF
TRBV10-1	few	TRBJ2-5	TRBD2	TGCGCCAGCAGTGGACGGGGGGAAGAGACCCAGTACTTC	CASSGRGEETQYF
TRBV5-1	few	TRBJ1-1	NA	TGCGCCAGCAGAGGCCCCGGGTACACTGAAGCTTTCTTT	CASRGPGYTEAFF
TRBV4-2	many	TRBJ1-1	NA	TGTGCCAGCAGCCAGACTCGACAGAACACTGAAGCTTTCTTT	CASSQTRQNTEAFF
TRBV20-1	NA	TRBJ2-5	TRBD1	TGCAGTGCTAGGCCCGGGACAGACCAAGAGACCCAGTACTTC	CSARPGTDQETQYF
TRBV4-1	few	TRBJ2-1	TRBD1	TGCGCCAGCAGCCAACACGGGACAGGGTCAAATGAGCAGTTCTTC	CASSQHGTGSNEQFF
TRBV7-2	NA	TRBJ2-5	NA	TGTGCCAGCAGCCAGACCCCGGAGACCCAGTACTTC	CASSQTPETQYF
TRBV11-1	NA	TRBJ1-2	NA	TGTGCCAGCAGCTTAGAAGTGTCGGTTGGCTACACCTTC	CASSLEVSVGYTF
TRBV7-8	NA	TRBJ1-5	TRBD1	TGTGCCAGCAGCTTCTCGGACAGGGGTTGGAATCAGCCCCAGCATTTT	CASSFSDRGWNQPQHF
TRBV5-1	many	TRBJ2-7	NA	TGCGCCAGCAGCTTGTTCCCGGGGACGGAAACCTACGAGCAGTACTTC	CASSLFPGTETYEQYF
TRBV30	few	TRBJ2-7	TRBD1	TGTGCCGGAGAGACAGGGAAGAGGTACGAGCAGTACTTC	CAGETGKRYEQYF
TRBV4-2	NA	TRBJ2-1	TRBD1	TGTGCCAGCAGCCAAGATGTAGGGACAGGGGGGCATGAGCAGTTCTTC	CASSQDVGTGGHEQFF
TRBV10-3	NA	TRBJ1-2	TRBD1	TGTGCCATCAGTGATCCCGGACAGGGGGCGCAGAATGGCTACACCTTC	CAISDPGQGAQNGYTF
TRBV18	NA	TRBJ1-6	NA	TGTGCCAGCTCATTTGGCAGAAGACTTGATTCACCCCTCCACTTT	CASSFGRRLDSPLHF
TRBV6-2/TRBV6-3	NA	TRBJ2-5	NA	TGTGCCAGCAGTTACGGGCGGGAGACCCAGTACTTC	CASSYGRETQYF
TRBV24-1	few	TRBJ2-4	NA	TGTGCCACCAGTGATGGGCACAGGGACATTCAGTACTTC	CATSDGHRDIQYF
TRBV6-5	NA	TRBJ2-1	TRBD1	TGTGCCAGCAGTTATAGCGACAGGGGCAATGAGCAGTTCTTC	CASSYSDRGNEQFF
TRBV6-2/TRBV6-3	NA	TRBJ1-1	NA	TGTGCCAGCAGAATGTACCCACAGGACACTGAAGCTTTCTTT	CASRMYPQDTEAFF
TRBV5-1	few	TRBJ2-4	NA	TGCGCCAGCAGCTTGGTGGGCGACATTCAGTACTTC	CASSLVGDIQYF
TRBV11-2	NA	TRBJ2-2	TRBD2	TGTGCCAGCAGCTTAGTGGCTAGCGGGGGATCCGGGGAGCTGTTTTTT	CASSLVASGGSGELFF